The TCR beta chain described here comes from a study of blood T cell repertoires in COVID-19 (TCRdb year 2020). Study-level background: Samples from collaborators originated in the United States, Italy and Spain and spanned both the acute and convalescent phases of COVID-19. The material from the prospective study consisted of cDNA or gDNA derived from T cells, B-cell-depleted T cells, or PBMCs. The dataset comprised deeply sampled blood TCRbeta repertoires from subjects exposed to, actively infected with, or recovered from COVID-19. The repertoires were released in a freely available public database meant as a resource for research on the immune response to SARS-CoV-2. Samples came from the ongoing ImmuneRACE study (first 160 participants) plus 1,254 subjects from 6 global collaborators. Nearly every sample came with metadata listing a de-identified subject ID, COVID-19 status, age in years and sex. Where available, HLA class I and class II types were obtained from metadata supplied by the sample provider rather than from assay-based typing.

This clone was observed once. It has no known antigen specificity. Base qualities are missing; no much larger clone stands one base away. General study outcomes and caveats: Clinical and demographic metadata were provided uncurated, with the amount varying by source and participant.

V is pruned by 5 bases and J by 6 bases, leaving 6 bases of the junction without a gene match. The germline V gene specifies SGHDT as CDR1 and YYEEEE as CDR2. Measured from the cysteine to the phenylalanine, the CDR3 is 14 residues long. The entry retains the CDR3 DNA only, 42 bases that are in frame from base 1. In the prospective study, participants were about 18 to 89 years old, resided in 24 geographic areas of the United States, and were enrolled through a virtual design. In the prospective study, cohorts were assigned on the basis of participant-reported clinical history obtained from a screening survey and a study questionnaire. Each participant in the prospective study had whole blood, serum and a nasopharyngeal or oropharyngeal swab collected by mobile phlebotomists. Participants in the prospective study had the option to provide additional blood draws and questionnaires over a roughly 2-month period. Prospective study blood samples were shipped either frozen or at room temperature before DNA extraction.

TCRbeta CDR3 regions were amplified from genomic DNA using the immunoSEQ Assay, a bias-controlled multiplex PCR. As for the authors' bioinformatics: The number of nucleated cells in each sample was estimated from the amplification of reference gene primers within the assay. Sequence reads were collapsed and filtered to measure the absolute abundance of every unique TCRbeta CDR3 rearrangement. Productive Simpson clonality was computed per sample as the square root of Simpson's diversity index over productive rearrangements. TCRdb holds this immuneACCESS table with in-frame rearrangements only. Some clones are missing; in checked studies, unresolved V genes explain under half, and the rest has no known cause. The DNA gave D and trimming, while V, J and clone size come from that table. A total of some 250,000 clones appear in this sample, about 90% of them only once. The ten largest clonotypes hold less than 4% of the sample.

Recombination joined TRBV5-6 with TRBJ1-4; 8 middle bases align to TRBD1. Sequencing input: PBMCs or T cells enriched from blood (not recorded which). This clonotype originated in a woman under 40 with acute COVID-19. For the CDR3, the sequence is CASSLRGRHEKLFF. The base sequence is TGTGCCAGCAGTCTCAGGGGGCGTCATGAAAAACTGTTTTTT.